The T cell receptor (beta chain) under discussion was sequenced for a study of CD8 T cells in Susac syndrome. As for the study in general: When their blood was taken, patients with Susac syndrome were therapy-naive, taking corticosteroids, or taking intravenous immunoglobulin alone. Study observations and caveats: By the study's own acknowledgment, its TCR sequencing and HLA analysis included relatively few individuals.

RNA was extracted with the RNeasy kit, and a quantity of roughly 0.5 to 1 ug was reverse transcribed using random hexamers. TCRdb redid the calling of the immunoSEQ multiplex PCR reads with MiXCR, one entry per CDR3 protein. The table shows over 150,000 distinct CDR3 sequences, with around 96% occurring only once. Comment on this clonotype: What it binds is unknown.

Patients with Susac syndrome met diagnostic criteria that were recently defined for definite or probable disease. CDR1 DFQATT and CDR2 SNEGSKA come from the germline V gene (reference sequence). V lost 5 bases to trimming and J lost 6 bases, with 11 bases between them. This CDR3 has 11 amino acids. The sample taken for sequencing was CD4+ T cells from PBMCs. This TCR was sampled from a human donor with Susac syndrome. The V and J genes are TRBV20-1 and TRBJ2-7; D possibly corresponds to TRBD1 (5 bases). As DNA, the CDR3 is TGCAGTGCTCCTGGACAAGGCGAGCAGTACTTC. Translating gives CSAPGQGEQYF.